This entry is about one TCR beta chain. Antigen unknown. V was clipped by 5 bases and J by 4 bases, with 12 bases between them. Per the germline V gene, CDR1 is SGHRS and CDR2 is YFSETQ. The CDR3 has 13 amino acids. This sample is drawn from a study of cytomegalovirus exposure and HLA in healthy donors. The overall study: The 120 validation repertoires, a later analysis reported, used the same platform as the 600 to 850 repertoires from the first cohort. Study-wide results and caveats: It was reportedly the case that the classifier diagnosed cytomegalovirus status with high specificity and sensitivity. Subsequent analysis revealed that first-cohort TCR clusters tended to co-occur in the 90 to 150 validation repertoires. A list of 150 or so TCR beta chains associated with cytomegalovirus was given.

This table comes from immunoSEQ multiplex PCR, and its TCRdb copy is limited to in-frame clones, with some not included. This sample has tens of thousands of clones, with roughly nine tenths found just once. This chain connects TRBV5-1 to TRBJ2-5; D unclear. The receptor comes from a woman in her 30s in good health and CMV-seronegative. Sequencing was done on a sample of PBMCs. The CDR3 region is CASRGSVVETQYF. The CDR3, as DNA: TGCGCCAGCAGGGGCTCGGTAGTAGAGACCCAGTACTTC.